This passage covers 18 T cell receptor beta chains from one sample sequenced in a study of cytomegalovirus exposure and HLA in healthy donors. The PCR had 60 Vbeta and 13 Jbeta primers. The data were produced by immunoSEQ multiplex PCR, yet TCRdb's version contains in-frame clones alone and is incomplete. The sample lists about 140,000 clones, approximately 85% occurring once. The sample comprised PBMCs. These receptors were taken from a woman aged 40 to 50 in good health and CMV-seronegative.

The gene calls are TRBV6-5 and TRBJ1-2, with 10 bases lining up with TRBD1. CDR1 and CDR2 from the germline V gene are MNHEY and SVGAGI. The CDR3 runs 13 residues. Trimming removed 4 bases from V and 10 bases from J; junction bases left unmatched: 6. For the CDR3, the DNA is TGTGCCAGCAGTTCAGGACAGGGGGAAGCCTACACCTTC. This sequence encodes CASSSGQGEAYTF.

The genes are TRBV10-3 and TRBJ2-7; possibly TRBD1 for D (5 bases). Trimming took off 3 bases at V and 2 bases at J, with 14 bases between the two ends. CDR3 length: 15 residues. The V gene's germline CDR1 is ENHRY and CDR2 SYGVKD. DNA for the CDR3: TGTGCCATCAGTGACCCTGACAGCTTAACCTACGAGCAGTACTTC. Encoded protein: CAISDPDSLTYEQYF.

The chain has TRBV7-6 and TRBJ1-1; 8 nucleotides agree with TRBD1. The V gene end was trimmed by 5 bases and the J gene end by 2 bases; junction bases not matched to a gene: 10. CDR1 and CDR2 (germline): SGHVS, FNYEAQ. There are 16 residues in the CDR3. Written as DNA, the CDR3 is TGTGCCAGCAGCCAAATTCGACAGGGGCCAAACACTGAAGCTTTCTTT. This encodes CASSQIRQGPNTEAFF.

The rearrangement joins TRBV11-3 to TRBJ2-7; D might be TRBD2 (8 bases). Trimming removed 0 bases at V and 7 bases at J, with 22 bases between. The CDR3 is 17 residues long. Germline assignment: CDR1 SGHNT and CDR2 YENEEA. CDR3 amino acids: CASSLDKGAGGRREQYF. The CDR3 nucleotides are TGTGCCAGCAGCTTAGATAAGGGGGCGGGAGGCAGGAGGGAGCAGTACTTC.

J is TRBJ1-4 and V is TRBV29-1, with TRBD1 matching 9 bases. V dropped 7 bases and J dropped 4; count of bases not matched to a gene: 7. Looked up from germline, CDR1 is SQVTM and CDR2 is ANQGSEA. The CDR3 length is 14 residues. The DNA for the CDR3 is TGCAGCGGTGCTCTGGGACAGGGTAATGAAAAACTGTTTTTT. Translated, it gives CSGALGQGNEKLFF.

Remarks on this clone: The sample has other DNA sequences that encode this CDR3 too. The chain uses TRBV6-1 and TRBJ1-2; no definite D call. The CDR3 contains 14 residues. V shed 3 bases and J shed 0 bases, with 8 bases lying between them. Per the germline V gene, CDR1 is MNHNS and CDR2 is SASEGT. CDR3 DNA sequence: TGTGCCAGCAGTGAGCCAGGTACTAACTATGGCTACACCTTC. Translating gives CASSEPGTNYGYTF.

The V gene is TRBV7-9, the J gene TRBJ1-2, with D possibly being TRBD1 (6 bases). Germline assignment: CDR1 SEHNR and CDR2 FQNEAQ (reference sequence). The V and J ends lost 2 bases and 6 bases respectively, with 10 bases between them. CDR3 length: 13 amino acids. CDR3 amino acids: CASSLKGGDGYTF. Written as DNA, the CDR3 is TGTGCCAGCAGCTTAAAAGGGGGAGATGGCTACACCTTC.

The gene calls are TRBV11-3 and TRBJ2-3; maybe TRBD2 (6 bases). CDR3 size: 16 residues. Germline assignment: CDR1 SGHNT and CDR2 YENEEA. Trimming stripped 2 bases from V and 3 bases from J, with 15 bases between. CDR3 bases: TGTGCCAGCAGCTTAATAGGCGCGGGGAGTACAGATACGCAGTATTTT. It is translated as CASSLIGAGSTDTQYF.

This clone was counted a single time. The CDR3 here is CASTPPRGTTDTQYF. CDR3 sequence (DNA): TGTGCCAGCACCCCGCCCCGGGGGACCACAGATACGCAGTATTTT. This rearrangement joins TRBV5-8 to TRBJ2-3; D may be TRBD2 (6 bases). CDR3 length: 15 amino acids. CDR1 is SGHTS and CDR2 is YDEGEE in the germline V gene. With 6 bases removed from V and 2 bases from J, the gap between germline ends came to 16 bases. The full variable domain, completed using reference TRBV5-8 and TRBJ2-3, is EAGVTQSPTHLIKTRGQQATLRCSPISGHTSVYWYQQALGLGLQFLLWYDEGEERNRGNFPPRFSGRQFPNYSSELNVNALELEDSALYLCASTPPRGTTDTQYFGPGTRLTVL.

The chain links TRBV19 to TRBJ2-6; perhaps TRBD2 as D (6 bases). CDR1 LNHDA and CDR2 SQIVND come from the germline V gene (reference sequence). This CDR3 has 18 residues. Trimming pared 5 bases from V and 0 bases from J, leaving 17 bases between. CDR3 in DNA: TGTGCCAGTAGTCTCTCTAGCGCCCTTGCCTCTGGGGCCAACGTCCTGACTTTC. Its protein is CASSLSSALASGANVLTF.

The J gene is TRBJ2-7, the V gene TRBV7-9; weak D call: TRBD1 (5 bases). Trimming cost V 2 bases and J 5 bases, with 7 bases left between them. The germline CDR1 and CDR2 sequences are SEHNR and FQNEAQ (reference sequence). The CDR3 contains 12 residues. As DNA, the CDR3 is TGTGCCAGCAGCTTACTGACAGACGAGCAGTACTTC. Translated, it gives CASSLLTDEQYF.

The chain carries TRBV20-1 and TRBJ2-1; D not resolved. CDR3 length: 10 residues. V shed 3 bases and J shed 8 bases, with 5 bases lying between them. The germline gives CDR1 DFQATT, CDR2 SNEGSKA (reference sequence). In nucleotides, the CDR3 is TGCAGTGCTAGGAAGCATGAGCAGTTCTTC. Translating it yields CSARKHEQFF.

The chain joins TRBV28 to TRBJ1-4, with no clear D. The V gene lost 3 bases and the J gene lost 7 bases, with 6 bases spanning the gap. This CDR3 comprises 12 residues. The germline V gene has CDR1 MDHEN and CDR2 SYDVKM. CDR3 DNA sequence: TGTGCCAGCAGTTTTAATTCTGAAAAACTGTTTTTT. This sequence encodes CASSFNSEKLFF. The full variable domain, in which reference TRBV28 and TRBJ1-4 provide the parts outside the CDR3, is DVKVTQSSRYLVKRTGEKVFLECVQDMDHENMFWYRQDPGLGLRLIYFSYDVKMKEKGDIPEGYSVSREKKERFSLILESASTNQTSMYLCASSFNSEKLFFGSGTQLSVL.

This rearrangement joins TRBV9 to TRBJ2-1; D is possibly TRBD1 (5 bases). V dropped 2 bases and J dropped 8 bases, with 14 bases sitting between them. The CDR3 length is 14 residues. CDR1 and CDR2 (germline): SGDLS, YYNGEE. The DNA for the CDR3 is TGTGCCAGCAGCGTTTCATCAGGGTTTGATGAGCAGTTCTTC. Its protein product is CASSVSSGFDEQFF.

This chain links TRBV7-2 with TRBJ2-5; a possible D gene is TRBD2 (6 bases). Trimming pared 5 bases from V and 3 bases from J, leaving 10 bases between. CDR3 length: 13 residues. The germline V gene encodes CDR1 SGHTA and CDR2 FQGNSA. The CDR3 DNA follows: TGTGCCAGCAGCCCGCCGGGAGAAGAGACCCAGTACTTC. Translated, it gives CASSPPGEETQYF. Drawing the rest from reference TRBV7-2 and TRBJ2-5, the complete variable domain is GAGVSQSPSNKVTEKGKDVELRCDPISGHTALYWYRQSLGQGLEFLIYFQGNSAPDKSGLPSDRFSAERTGGSVSTLTIQRTQQEDSAVYLCASSPPGEETQYFGPGTRLLVL.

The rearrangement links TRBV19 to TRBJ2-7; TRBD1 matches at 8 bases. There are 17 residues in the CDR3. Germline CDR1 LNHDA, CDR2 SQIVND (reference sequence). Germline trimming cut 8 bases from V and 0 bases from J; bases unmatched to any gene: 15. This chain's CDR3 is CASSGTGGFRSSYEQYF. In DNA form, the CDR3 reads TGTGCCAGTTCCGGGACAGGAGGCTTCCGGAGCTCCTACGAGCAGTACTTC.

The rearrangement links TRBV5-1 to TRBJ2-6; D possibly corresponds to TRBD1 (6 bases). CDR3 length equals 18 residues. With 1 base removed from V and 2 bases from J, the gap between germline ends came to 16 bases. Germline lookup yields CDR1 SGHRS and CDR2 YFSETQ. The CDR3 coding sequence is TGCGCCAGCAGCTTGTCAGGGGTCGCTGAGGCTGGGGCCAACGTCCTGACTTTC. Translation gives CASSLSGVAEAGANVLTF.

The V call is TRBV11-3, the J call TRBJ1-1; TRBD1 might be the D (6 bases). Germline CDR1 and CDR2: SGHNT and YENEEA. The CDR3 runs 15 residues. V was cut by 4 bases and J by 3 bases, with 15 bases left in between. As DNA, the CDR3 is TGTGCCAGCAGCTCCCACAGGGAATCGGACACTGAAGCTTTCTTT. Translated, it gives CASSSHRESDTEAFF.